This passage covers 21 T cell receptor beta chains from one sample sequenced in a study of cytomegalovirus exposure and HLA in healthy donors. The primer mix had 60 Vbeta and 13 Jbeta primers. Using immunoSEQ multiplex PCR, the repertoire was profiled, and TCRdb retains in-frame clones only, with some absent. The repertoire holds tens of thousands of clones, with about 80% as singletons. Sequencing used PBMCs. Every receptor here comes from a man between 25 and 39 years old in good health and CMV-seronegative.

The CDR3 loop is CASSVARTGVGAYEQYF. In DNA, the CDR3 is TGTGCCAGCAGCGTCGCGCGGACAGGGGTCGGGGCCTACGAGCAGTACTTC. V usage is TRBV9 and J usage is TRBJ2-7; 9 bases match TRBD1. The germline V gene has CDR1 SGDLS and CDR2 YYNGEE. Unmatched junction bases numbered 11, after V lost 2 bases and J lost 2 bases. The CDR3 covers 17 residues.

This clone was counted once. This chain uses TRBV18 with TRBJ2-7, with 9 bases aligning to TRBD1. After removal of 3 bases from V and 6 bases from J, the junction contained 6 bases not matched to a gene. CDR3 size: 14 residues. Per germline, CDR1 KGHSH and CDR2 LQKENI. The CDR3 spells CASSPGQGQGEQYF. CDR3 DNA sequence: TGTGCCAGCTCACCGGGACAGGGTCAGGGCGAGCAGTACTTC.

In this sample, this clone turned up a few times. CDR3 sequence: CASSYAGTGGYGYTF. CDR3 coding DNA: TGTGCCAGCAGTTACGCCGGGACAGGGGGTTATGGCTACACCTTC. The J gene is TRBJ1-2, the V gene TRBV6-5, with 11 bases fitting TRBD1. The CDR3 totals 15 residues. The germline V gene has CDR1 MNHEY and CDR2 SVGAGI. Losses at the gene ends were 2 bases for V and 5 bases for J; bases not matched to a gene: 4.

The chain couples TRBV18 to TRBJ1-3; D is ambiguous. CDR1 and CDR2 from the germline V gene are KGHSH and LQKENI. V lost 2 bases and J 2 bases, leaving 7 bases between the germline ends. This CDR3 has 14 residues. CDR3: CASSPRGPGNTIYF. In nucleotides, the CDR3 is TGTGCCAGCTCACCAAGAGGGCCTGGAAACACCATATATTTT. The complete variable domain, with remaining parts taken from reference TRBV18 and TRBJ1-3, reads NAGVMQNPRHLVRRRGQEARLRCSPMKGHSHVYWYRQLPEEGLKFMVYLQKENIIDESGMPKERFSAEFPKEGPSILRIQQVVRGDSAAYFCASSPRGPGNTIYFGEGSWLTVV.

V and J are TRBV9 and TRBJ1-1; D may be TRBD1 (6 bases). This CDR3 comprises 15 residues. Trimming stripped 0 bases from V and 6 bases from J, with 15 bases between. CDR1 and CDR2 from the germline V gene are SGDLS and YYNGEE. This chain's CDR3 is CASSVEGTGLAEAFF. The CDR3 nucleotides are TGTGCCAGCAGCGTAGAGGGAACAGGGTTGGCTGAAGCTTTCTTT.

DNA for the CDR3: TGTGCCAGCAGCTTAGAGCGGGGAAGGAACACTGAAGCTTTCTTT. Translated: CASSLERGRNTEAFF. This sequence joins TRBV7-2 and TRBJ1-1; D gene uncertain. Trimming stripped 1 base from V and 1 base from J, with 10 bases between. This CDR3 is built from 15 residues. Germline loops: CDR1 SGHTA, CDR2 FQGNSA.

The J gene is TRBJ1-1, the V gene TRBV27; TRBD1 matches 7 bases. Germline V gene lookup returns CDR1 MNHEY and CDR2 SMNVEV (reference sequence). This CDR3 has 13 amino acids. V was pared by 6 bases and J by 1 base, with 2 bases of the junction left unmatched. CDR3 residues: CASSRDRNTEAFF. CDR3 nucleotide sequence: TGTGCCAGCAGCCGGGACAGGAACACTGAAGCTTTCTTT.

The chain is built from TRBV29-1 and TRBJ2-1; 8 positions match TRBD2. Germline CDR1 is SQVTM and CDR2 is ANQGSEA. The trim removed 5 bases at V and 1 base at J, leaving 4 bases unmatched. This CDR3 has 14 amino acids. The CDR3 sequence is CSVRGGESYNEQFF. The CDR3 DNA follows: TGCAGCGTTCGGGGGGGGGAATCCTACAATGAGCAGTTCTTC.

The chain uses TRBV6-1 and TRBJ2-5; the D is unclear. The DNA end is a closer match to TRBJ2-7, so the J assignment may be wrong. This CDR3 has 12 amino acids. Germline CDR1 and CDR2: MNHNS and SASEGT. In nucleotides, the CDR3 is TGTGCCAGCAATGAGGCTAGCTACGAGCAGTACTTC. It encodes CASNEASYEQYF.

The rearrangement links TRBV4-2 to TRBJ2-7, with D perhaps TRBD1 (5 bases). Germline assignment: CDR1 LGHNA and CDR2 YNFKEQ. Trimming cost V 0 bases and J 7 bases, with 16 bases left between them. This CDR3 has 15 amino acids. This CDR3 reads CASSQDWKQDKEQYF. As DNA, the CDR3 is TGTGCCAGCAGCCAAGATTGGAAACAGGACAAAGAGCAGTACTTC.

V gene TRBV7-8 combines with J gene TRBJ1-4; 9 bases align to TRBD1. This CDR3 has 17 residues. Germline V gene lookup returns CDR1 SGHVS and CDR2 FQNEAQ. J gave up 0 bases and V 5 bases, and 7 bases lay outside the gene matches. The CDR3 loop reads CASSPVRQGATNEKLFF. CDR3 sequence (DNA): TGTGCCAGCAGCCCCGTACGACAGGGGGCAACTAATGAAAAACTGTTTTTT.

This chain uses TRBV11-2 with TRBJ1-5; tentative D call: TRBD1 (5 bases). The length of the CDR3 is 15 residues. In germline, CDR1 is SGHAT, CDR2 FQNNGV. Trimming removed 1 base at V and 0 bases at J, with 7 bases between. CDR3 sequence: CASSLGQGSNQPQHF. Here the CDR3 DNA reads TGTGCCAGCAGCTTAGGTCAGGGTAGCAATCAGCCCCAGCATTTT.

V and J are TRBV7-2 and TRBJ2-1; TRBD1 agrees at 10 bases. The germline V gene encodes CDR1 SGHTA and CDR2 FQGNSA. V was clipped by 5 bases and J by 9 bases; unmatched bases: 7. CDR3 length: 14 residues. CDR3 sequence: CASSRGTGVTEQFF. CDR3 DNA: TGTGCCAGCAGCCGTGGGACAGGGGTAACTGAGCAGTTCTTC.

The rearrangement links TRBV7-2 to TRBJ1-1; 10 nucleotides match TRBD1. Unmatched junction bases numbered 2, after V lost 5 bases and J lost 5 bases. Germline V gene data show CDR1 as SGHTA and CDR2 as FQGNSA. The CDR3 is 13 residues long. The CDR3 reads CASSLGQGTEAFF. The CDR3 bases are TGTGCCAGCAGCCTGGGACAGGGGACTGAAGCTTTCTTT.

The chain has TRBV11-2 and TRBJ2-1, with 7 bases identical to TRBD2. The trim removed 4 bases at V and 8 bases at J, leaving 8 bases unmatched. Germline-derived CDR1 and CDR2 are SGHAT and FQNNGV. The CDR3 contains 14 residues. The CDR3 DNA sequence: TGTGCCAGCAGCTCGCTTGGGACTATGGATGAGCAGTTCTTC. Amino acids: CASSSLGTMDEQFF.

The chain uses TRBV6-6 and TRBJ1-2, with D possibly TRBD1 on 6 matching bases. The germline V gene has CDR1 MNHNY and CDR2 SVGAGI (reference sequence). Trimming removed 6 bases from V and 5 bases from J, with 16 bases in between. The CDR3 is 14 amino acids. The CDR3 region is CASSASGTSYGYTF. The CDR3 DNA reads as TGTGCCAGCAGCGCCTCCGGGACATCATATGGCTACACCTTC.

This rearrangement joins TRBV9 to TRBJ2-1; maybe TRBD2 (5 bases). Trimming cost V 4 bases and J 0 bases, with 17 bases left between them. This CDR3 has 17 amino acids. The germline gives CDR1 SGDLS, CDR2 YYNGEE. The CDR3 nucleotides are TGTGCCAGCAGCCCCCCACAGCGGCCACTCTCCTACAATGAGCAGTTCTTC. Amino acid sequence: CASSPPQRPLSYNEQFF.

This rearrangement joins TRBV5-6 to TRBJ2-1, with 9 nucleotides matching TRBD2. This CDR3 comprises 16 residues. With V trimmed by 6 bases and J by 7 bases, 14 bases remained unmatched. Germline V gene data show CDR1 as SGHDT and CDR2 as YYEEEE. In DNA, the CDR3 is TGTGCCAGCACCCTGGGGGGCGGGAGGGCCGGGAATGAGCAGTTCTTC. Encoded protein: CASTLGGGRAGNEQFF.

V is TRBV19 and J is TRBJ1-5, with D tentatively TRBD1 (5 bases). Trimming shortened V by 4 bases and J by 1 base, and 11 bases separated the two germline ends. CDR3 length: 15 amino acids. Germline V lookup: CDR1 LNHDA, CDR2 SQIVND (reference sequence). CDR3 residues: CASSNGGTSNQPQHF. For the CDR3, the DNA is TGTGCCAGTAGTAACGGGGGGACGAGCAATCAGCCCCAGCATTTT.

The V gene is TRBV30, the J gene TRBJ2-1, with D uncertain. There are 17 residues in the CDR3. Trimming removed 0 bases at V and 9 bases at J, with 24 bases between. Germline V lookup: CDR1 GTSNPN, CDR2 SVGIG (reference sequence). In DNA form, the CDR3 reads TGTGCCTGGAGTGTAGTCCGGAGCGCGCTACATGAGAGTGAGCAGTTCTTC. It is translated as CAWSVVRSALHESEQFF.

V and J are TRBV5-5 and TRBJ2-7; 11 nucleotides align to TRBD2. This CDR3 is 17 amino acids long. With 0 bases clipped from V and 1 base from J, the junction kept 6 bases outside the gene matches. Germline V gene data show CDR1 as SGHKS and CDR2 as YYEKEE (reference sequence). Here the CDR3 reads CASSLELAGEGSYEQYF. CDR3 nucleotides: TGTGCCAGCAGCTTGGAACTAGCGGGAGAAGGGTCCTACGAGCAGTACTTC.